This T cell receptor (beta chain) was found in a study of T cell responses to AZD1222 COVID-19 vaccine. Study-level results: There were mostly white British donors and more females than males, and clonal diversity was possibly underestimated. None of the repertoires were sampled until the peak T cell response had passed. The span of vaccine-associated CD4 TCRs extended across spike, with dominance at 160-218 and 743-854.

V was pared by 3 bases and J by 7 bases, with 12 bases between. This CDR3 comprises 12 residues. Germline V gene data show CDR1 as DFQATT and CDR2 as SNEGSKA (reference sequence). The repertoire was sequenced with immunoSEQ multiplex PCR; TCRdb's copy has only in-frame clones and lacks some. The sample has about 69,000 clones, approximately 87% seen once; the top ten hold roughly 25%. As concerns this clone: Its target is not known.

This clonotype was sampled from an adult who received the AZD1222 COVID-19 vaccine. This rearrangement joins TRBV20-1 to TRBJ1-2; TRBD1 is a possible D gene (6 bases). The material was peripheral blood, obtained 28 days after the second AZD1222 dose. CDR3 DNA sequence: TGCAGTGCTAGTCACAGGGTGGGTGGCTACACCTTC. Its translation: CSASHRVGGYTF.